This TCR beta chain came from a study of blood T cell repertoires in COVID-19 (TCRdb year 2020). Looking at the study overall: Samples from collaborators originated in the United States, Italy and Spain and spanned both the acute and convalescent phases of COVID-19. The prospective study material was composed of cDNA or gDNA derived from T cells, B-cell-depleted T cells, or PBMCs. Deeply sampled blood TCRbeta repertoires from subjects exposed to, actively infected with, or recovered from COVID-19 were included in the dataset. The repertoires were released in a freely available public database meant as a resource for research on the immune response to SARS-CoV-2. Samples were obtained from the ongoing ImmuneRACE study (first 160 participants) and from over 1,000 subjects provided by 6 global collaborators. Nearly every sample came with metadata listing a de-identified subject ID, COVID-19 status, age in years and sex. HLA class I and class II types, where available, came from metadata supplied by the sample provider rather than from assay-based typing.

The CDR3 contains 13 residues, cysteine and phenylalanine counted. The CDR3 DNA has 39 bases and is translated from base 1. Cut back by 0 bases and 13 bases, the V and J ends lie 13 bases apart. As encoded in the germline V gene, CDR1 is SGHDN while CDR2 is FVKESK. TCRbeta CDR3 regions were amplified from genomic DNA by means of the immunoSEQ Assay, a bias-controlled multiplex PCR. On the study's bioinformatics: The number of nucleated cells in each sample was estimated from the amplification of reference gene primers within the assay. Sequence reads were collapsed and filtered to measure the absolute abundance of every unique TCRbeta CDR3 rearrangement. For each sample, productive Simpson clonality was calculated by taking the square root of Simpson's diversity index across productive rearrangements. The immuneACCESS repertoire file appears here via TCRdb, limited to in-frame rearrangements. These files lack a portion of the clones; in checked studies, under half of the deficit traces to unresolved V genes, and the cause of the others is not known. The V and J calls and the clone size are those of that table, but D and trimming were determined from the DNA. The sample includes about 170,000 clones, with around 83% observed a single time. Roughly 4% of the sample lies in the top ten.

This clone appeared once. Its antigen is not yet known. No much larger clonotype is one base removed from it; base qualities were not supplied. Participants in the prospective study were aged about 18 to 90 years, lived in 20 to 25 United States geographic areas, and enrolled through a virtual design. Cohort assignment in the prospective study relied on participant-reported clinical history from a screening survey and a study questionnaire. Each participant in the prospective study had whole blood, serum and a nasopharyngeal or oropharyngeal swab collected by mobile phlebotomists. Participants in the prospective study had the option to provide additional blood draws and questionnaires over a 2-month period. Before DNA extraction, prospective study blood samples were shipped either frozen or at room temperature. Study-wide findings and limitations: Clinical and demographic metadata were provided uncurated, with the amount varying by source and participant.

The sequence derives from a woman aged 45-60 years in a cohort exposed to, infected with or recovered from COVID-19 (not recorded which). The material sequenced was PBMCs or T cells enriched from blood (not recorded which). The sequence is built from TRBV14 and TRBJ2-1, and perhaps TRBD2 as D gene, on 5 matching bases. The DNA is TGTGCCAGCAGCCAAGATGGGAGAGCCCCTCAGTTCTTC. This gives the protein CASSQDGRAPQFF. The full variable domain, completed from the reference TRBV14 and TRBJ2-1 proteins outside the CDR3, reads EAGVTQFPSHSVIEKGQTVTLRCDPISGHDNLYWYRRVMGKEIKFLLHFVKESKQDESGMPNNRFLAERTGGTYSTLKVQPAELEDSGVYFCASSQDGRAPQFFGPGTRLTVL.